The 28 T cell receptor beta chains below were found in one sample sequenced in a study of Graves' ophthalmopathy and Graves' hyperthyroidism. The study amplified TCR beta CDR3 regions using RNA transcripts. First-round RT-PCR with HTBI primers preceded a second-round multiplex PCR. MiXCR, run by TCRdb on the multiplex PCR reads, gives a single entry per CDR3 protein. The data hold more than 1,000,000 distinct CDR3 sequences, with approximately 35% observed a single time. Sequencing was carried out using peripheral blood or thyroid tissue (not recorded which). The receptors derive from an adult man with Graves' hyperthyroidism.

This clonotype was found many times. CDR3 in amino acids: CASGRVALGTEAFF. CDR3 coding DNA: TGTGCCAGCGGGAGGGTGGCCTTGGGCACTGAAGCTTTCTTT. This chain uses TRBV12-3 or TRBV12-4 with TRBJ1-1; no definite D call. There are 14 residues in the CDR3. The ends were cut back, 8 bases at V and 4 bases at J, with 17 bases in the middle.

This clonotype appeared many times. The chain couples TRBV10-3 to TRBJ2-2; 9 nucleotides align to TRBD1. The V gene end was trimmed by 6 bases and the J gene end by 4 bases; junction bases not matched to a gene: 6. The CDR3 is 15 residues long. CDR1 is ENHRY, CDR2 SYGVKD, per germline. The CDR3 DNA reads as TGTGCCATCAGGGACAGGGGTGAGGGCACCGGGGAGCTGTTTTTT. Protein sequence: CAIRDRGEGTGELFF.

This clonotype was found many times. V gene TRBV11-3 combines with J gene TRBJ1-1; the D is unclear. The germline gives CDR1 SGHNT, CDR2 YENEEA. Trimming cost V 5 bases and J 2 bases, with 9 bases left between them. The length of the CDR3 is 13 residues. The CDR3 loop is CASSQARNTEAFF. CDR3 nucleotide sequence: TGTGCCAGCAGCCAGGCCAGAAACACTGAAGCTTTCTTT.

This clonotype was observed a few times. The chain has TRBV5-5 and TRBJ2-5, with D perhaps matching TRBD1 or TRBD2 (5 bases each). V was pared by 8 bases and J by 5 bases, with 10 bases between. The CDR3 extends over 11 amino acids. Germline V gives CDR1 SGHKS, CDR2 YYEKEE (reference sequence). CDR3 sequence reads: CARGTGETQYF. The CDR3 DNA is TGTGCCAGAGGGACGGGGGAGACCCAGTACTTC.

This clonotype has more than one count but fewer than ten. CDR3 sequence reads: CASSGDAAPPLHF. The DNA for the CDR3 is TGTGCCAGCAGCGGGGACGCGGCGCCGCCCCTCCACTTT. The chain links TRBV2 to TRBJ1-6, with a weak D call TRBD1 (5 bases). CDR1 is SNHLY and CDR2 is FYNNEI in the germline V gene. V was pared by 6 bases and J by 13 bases, with 16 bases between. The CDR3 totals 13 residues.

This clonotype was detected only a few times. Written as DNA, the CDR3 is TGTGCCAGCAGCCAAGTTGGCTCTTCGGGGTATGGCTACACCTTC. Translated: CASSQVGSSGYGYTF. V gene TRBV11-2 combines with J gene TRBJ1-2; D unresolved. Germline assignment: CDR1 SGHAT and CDR2 FQNNGV. The V gene lost 5 bases and the J gene lost 5 bases, with 18 bases spanning the gap. The CDR3 extends over 15 amino acids.

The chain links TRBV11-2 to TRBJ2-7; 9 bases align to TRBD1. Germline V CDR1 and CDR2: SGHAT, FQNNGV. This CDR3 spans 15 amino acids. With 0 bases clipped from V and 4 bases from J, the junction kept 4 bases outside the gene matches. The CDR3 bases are TGTGCCAGCAGCTTAGATGGACAGGGGATATACGAGCAGTACTTC. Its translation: CASSLDGQGIYEQYF.

CDR3 sequence: CASSQQQGQPQHF. The CDR3 DNA reads as TGCGCCAGCAGCCAACAACAGGGTCAGCCCCAGCATTTT. The chain uses TRBV4-3 and TRBJ1-5; D perhaps matches TRBD1 (6 bases). Per germline, CDR1 LGHNA and CDR2 YSLEER. There are 13 residues in the CDR3. V dropped 2 bases and J dropped 6 bases, with 8 bases sitting between them.

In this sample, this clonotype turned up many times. Here the CDR3 reads CASSFGGGLYEQYF. Written as DNA, the CDR3 is TGTGCCAGCAGCTTCGGGGGCGGGTTATACGAGCAGTACTTC. The J gene is TRBJ2-7, the V gene TRBV7-2, with D perhaps assigned TRBD1 or TRBD2 (6 bases each). There are 14 residues in the CDR3. The V gene's germline CDR1 is SGHTA and CDR2 FQGNSA. Trimming removed 3 bases at V and 4 bases at J, with 13 bases between.

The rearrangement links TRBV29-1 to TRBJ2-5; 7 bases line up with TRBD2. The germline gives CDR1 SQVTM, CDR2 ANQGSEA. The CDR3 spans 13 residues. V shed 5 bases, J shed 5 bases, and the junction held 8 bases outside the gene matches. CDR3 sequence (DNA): TGCAGCGTTTCTTTGACTAGCAGGGAGACCCAGTACTTC. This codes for CSVSLTSRETQYF.

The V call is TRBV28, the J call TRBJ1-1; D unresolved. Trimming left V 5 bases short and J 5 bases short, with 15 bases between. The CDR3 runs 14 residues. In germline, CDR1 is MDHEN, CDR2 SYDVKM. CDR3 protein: CASSPLDKGTEAFF. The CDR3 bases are TGTGCCAGCAGTCCGCTAGACAAAGGGACTGAAGCTTTCTTT.

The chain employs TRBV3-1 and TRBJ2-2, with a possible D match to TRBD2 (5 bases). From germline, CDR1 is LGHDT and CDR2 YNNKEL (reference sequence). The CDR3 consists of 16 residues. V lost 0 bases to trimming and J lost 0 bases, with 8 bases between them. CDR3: CASSQDYGTNTGELFF. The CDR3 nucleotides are TGTGCCAGCAGCCAAGATTACGGGACGAACACCGGGGAGCTGTTTTTT.

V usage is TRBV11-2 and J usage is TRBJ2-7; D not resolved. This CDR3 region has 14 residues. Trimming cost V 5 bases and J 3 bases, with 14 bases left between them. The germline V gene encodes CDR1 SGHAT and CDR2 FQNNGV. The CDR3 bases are TGTGCCAGCAGCCAAGACGCGGATTACTACGAGCAGTACTTC. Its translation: CASSQDADYYEQYF.

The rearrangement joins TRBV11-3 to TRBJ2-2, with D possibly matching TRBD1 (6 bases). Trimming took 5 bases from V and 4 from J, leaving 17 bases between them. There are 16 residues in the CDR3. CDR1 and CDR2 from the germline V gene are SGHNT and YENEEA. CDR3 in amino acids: CASSLSGGQRTGELFF. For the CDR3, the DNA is TGTGCCAGCAGCCTAAGTGGTGGACAGCGCACCGGGGAGCTGTTTTTT.

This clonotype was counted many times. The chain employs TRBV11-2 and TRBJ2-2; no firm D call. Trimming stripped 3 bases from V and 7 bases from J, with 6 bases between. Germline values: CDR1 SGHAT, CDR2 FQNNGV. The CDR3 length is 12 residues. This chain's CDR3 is CASSFSGGELFF. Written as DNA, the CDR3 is TGTGCCAGCAGCTTTTCAGGCGGGGAGCTGTTTTTT.

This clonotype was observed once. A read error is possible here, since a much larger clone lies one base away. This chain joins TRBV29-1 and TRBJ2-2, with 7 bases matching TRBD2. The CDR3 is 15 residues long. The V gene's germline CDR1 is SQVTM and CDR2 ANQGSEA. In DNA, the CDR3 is TGCAGCGCCTACTCGTGGCGGGAGAACACCGGGGGGCTGTTTTTT. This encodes CSAYSWRENTGGLFF.

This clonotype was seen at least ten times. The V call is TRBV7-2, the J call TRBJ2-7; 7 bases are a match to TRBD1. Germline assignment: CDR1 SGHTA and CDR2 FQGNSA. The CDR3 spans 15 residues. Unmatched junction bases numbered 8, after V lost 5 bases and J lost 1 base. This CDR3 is CASSQDRELSYEQYF. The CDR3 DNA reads TGTGCCAGCAGCCAAGACAGGGAATTGTCCTACGAGCAGTACTTC. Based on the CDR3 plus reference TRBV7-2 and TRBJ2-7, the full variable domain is GAGVSQSPSNKVTEKGKDVELRCDPISGHTALYWYRQSLGQGLEFLIYFQGNSAPDKSGLPSDRFSAERTGGSVSTLTIQRTQQEDSAVYLCASSQDRELSYEQYFGPGTRLTVT.

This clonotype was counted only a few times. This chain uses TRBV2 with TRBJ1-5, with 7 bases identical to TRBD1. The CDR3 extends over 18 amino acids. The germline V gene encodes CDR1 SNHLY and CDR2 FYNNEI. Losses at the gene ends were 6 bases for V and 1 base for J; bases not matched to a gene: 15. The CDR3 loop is CASREERGHDSSNQPQHF. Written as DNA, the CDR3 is TGTGCCAGCAGAGAGGAGAGGGGGCATGATTCAAGCAATCAGCCCCAGCATTTT.

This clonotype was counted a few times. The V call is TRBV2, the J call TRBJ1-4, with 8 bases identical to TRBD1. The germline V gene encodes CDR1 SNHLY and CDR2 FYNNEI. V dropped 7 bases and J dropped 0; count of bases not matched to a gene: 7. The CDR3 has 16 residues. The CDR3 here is CASTSTGDATNEKLFF. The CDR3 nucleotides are TGTGCCAGCACCTCGACAGGGGATGCAACTAATGAAAAACTGTTTTTT.

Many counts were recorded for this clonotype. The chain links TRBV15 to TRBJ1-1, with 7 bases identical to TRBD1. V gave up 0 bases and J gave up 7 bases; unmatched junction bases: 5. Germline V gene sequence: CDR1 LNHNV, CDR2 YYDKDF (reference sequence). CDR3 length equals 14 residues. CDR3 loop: CATSRDRQGIEAFF. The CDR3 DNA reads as TGTGCCACCAGCAGAGATCGACAGGGTATTGAAGCTTTCTTT.

CDR3 sequence: CASSPTSAGSGNTIYF. The CDR3 DNA is TGTGCCAGCAGCCCAACTTCGGCAGGGTCTGGAAACACCATATATTTT. The V and J genes are TRBV9 and TRBJ1-3; tentatively, D is TRBD1 (5 bases). Germline lookup yields CDR1 SGDLS and CDR2 YYNGEE. The V and J ends lost 4 bases and 1 base respectively, with 15 bases between them. The CDR3 totals 16 residues.

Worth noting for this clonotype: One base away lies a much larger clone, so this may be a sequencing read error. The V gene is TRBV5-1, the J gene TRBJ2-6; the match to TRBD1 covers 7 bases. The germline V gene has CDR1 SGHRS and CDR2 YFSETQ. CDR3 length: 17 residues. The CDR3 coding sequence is TGCGCCGGCAGCAGGACAGGTTCGAGTTCTGGGGCCAACGTCCTGACTTTC. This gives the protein CAGSRTGSSSGANVLTF.

CDR3 nucleotides: TGTGCCAGCAGCTTGTCGGACAGACAAGCCGCCCAGTACTTC. It is translated as CASSLSDRQAAQYF. The rearrangement uses TRBV11-1 and TRBJ2-5, with D possibly matching TRBD1 (6 bases). Trimming removed 3 bases from V and 9 bases from J, with 17 bases in between. The CDR3 consists of 14 residues. From germline, CDR1 is SGHAT and CDR2 FQDESV (reference sequence).

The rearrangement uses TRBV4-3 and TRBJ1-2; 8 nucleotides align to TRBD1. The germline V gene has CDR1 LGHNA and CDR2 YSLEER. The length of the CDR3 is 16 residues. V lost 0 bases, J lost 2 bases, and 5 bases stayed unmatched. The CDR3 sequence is CASSQDWQGANYGYTF. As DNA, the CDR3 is TGCGCCAGCAGCCAAGATTGGCAGGGGGCCAACTATGGCTACACCTTC.

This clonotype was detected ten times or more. The CDR3 spells CASSTRTGWDEQYF. As DNA, the CDR3 is TGTGCCAGCAGCACCCGGACAGGGTGGGACGAGCAGTACTTC. This chain links TRBV7-9 with TRBJ2-7; 8 bases align to TRBD1. V lost 5 bases and J lost 5; bases outside the gene matches: 8. Germline lookup yields CDR1 SEHNR and CDR2 FQNEAQ (reference sequence). The CDR3 is 14 amino acids.

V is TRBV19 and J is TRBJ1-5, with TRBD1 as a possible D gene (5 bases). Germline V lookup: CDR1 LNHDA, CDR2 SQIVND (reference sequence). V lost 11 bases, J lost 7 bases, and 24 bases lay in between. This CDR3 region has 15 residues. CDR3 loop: CAGQRGRREGQPQHF. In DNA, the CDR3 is TGTGCCGGACAAAGGGGACGGAGAGAAGGGCAGCCCCAGCATTTT.

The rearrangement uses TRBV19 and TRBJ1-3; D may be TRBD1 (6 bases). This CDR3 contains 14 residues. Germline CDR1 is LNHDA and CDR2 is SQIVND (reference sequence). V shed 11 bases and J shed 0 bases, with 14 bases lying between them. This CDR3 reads CASHRAVSGNTIYF. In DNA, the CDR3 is TGTGCCTCTCACAGGGCTGTCTCTGGAAACACCATATATTTT.

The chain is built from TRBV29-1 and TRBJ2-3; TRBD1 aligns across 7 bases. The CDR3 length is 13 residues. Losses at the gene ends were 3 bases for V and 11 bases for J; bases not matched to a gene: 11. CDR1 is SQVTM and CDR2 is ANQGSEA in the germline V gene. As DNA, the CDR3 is TGCAGCGTTGAGGGACAGTCCTACAATGAGCAGTATTTT. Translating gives CSVEGQSYNEQYF.